The 21 T cell receptor beta chains below all came from one sample that was sequenced in a study of T-cell reconstitution after alpha-beta-depleted transplantation in children. Construction of the TCRbeta library involved unique molecular identifiers. TCRdb processed the PCR reads anew with MiXCR; each CDR3 protein has one entry. The sample consists of around 800,000 distinct CDR3 sequences, 16% of them appearing once. Sequencing was performed on PBMCs, mostly from graft donor cells, taken 360 days after TCRalphabeta/CD19-depleted stem cell transplant. The receptor source for this set is a male patient aged 10-17 years who had a stem cell transplant for acute lymphoblastic leukemia, so the T cells may come from the graft donor.

The sample holds many counts of this clonotype. This chain joins TRBV12-3 or TRBV12-4 and TRBJ2-1; 10 nucleotides align to TRBD1. This CDR3 is built from 16 residues. J gave up 0 bases and V 6 bases, and 5 bases lay outside the gene matches. CDR3 in DNA: TGTGCCAGCAGACCCGGGACAGGGGTCTCCTACAATGAGCAGTTCTTC. Translating it yields CASRPGTGVSYNEQFF.

With respect to this clonotype: A read error may produce the germline difference seen at one junction end. This chain uses TRBV24-1 with TRBJ2-7; 7 bases match TRBD1. Germline lookup yields CDR1 KGHDR and CDR2 SFDVKD. The CDR3 sequence is 12 residues long. Here the CDR3 DNA reads TGTGCTACCAGGGACAGTCACTACGAGCAGTACTTC. This codes for CATRDSHYEQYF.

The chain recombines TRBV11-1 with TRBJ1-5; D unresolved. V lost 5 bases and J 1 base, leaving 9 bases between the germline ends. CDR1 and CDR2 from the germline V gene are SGHAT and FQDESV (reference sequence). This CDR3 is built from 14 residues. The CDR3, as DNA: TGTGCCAGCAGCCTCAGCCGGAGCAATCAGCCCCAGCATTTT. It codes for CASSLSRSNQPQHF.

This chain joins TRBV27 and TRBJ2-5; TRBD2 aligns across 13 bases. CDR1 is MNHEY, CDR2 SMNVEV, per germline (reference sequence). The CDR3 contains 15 residues. Trimming took 5 bases from V and 7 from J; bases not matched to a gene: 7. CDR3 in amino acids: CASSTSGRAEGTQYF. CDR3 in DNA: TGTGCCAGCAGTACTAGCGGGAGGGCCGAGGGGACCCAGTACTTC.

The J gene is TRBJ2-7, the V gene TRBV20-1; 8 bases fit TRBD1. The germline V gene has CDR1 DFQATT and CDR2 SNEGSKA (reference sequence). The CDR3 consists of 13 residues. Trimming took 5 bases from V and 5 from J; bases not matched to a gene: 8. The CDR3 is CSAFPGGYDEQYF. The CDR3 DNA reads as TGCAGTGCTTTCCCAGGGGGCTACGACGAGCAGTACTTC.

This clonotype has a handful of counts. The chain joins TRBV29-1 to TRBJ2-2, with D possibly matching TRBD1 (9 bases). V lost 6 bases, J lost 4 bases, and 18 bases lay in between. Germline CDR1 is SQVTM and CDR2 is ANQGSEA. The CDR3 is 15 residues long. The DNA for the CDR3 is TGCAGCGTGGGGACAGGGAGCGGGAGCACCGGGGAGCTGTTTTTT. Its protein is CSVGTGSGSTGELFF.

This clonotype was counted only a few times. The rearrangement links TRBV9 to TRBJ2-5; 10 bases match TRBD2. This CDR3 is built from 18 residues. Germline V gene data show CDR1 as SGDLS and CDR2 as YYNGEE. Germline trimming cut 3 bases from V and 4 bases from J; bases unmatched to any gene: 15. The CDR3: CASSGREMLAGGGETQYF. The CDR3, as DNA: TGTGCCAGCAGCGGCCGCGAGATGTTAGCGGGAGGAGGAGAGACCCAGTACTTC. Supplemented by reference TRBV9 and TRBJ2-5, the full variable domain reads DSGVTQTPKHLITATGQRVTLRCSPRSGDLSVYWYQQSLDQGLQFLIQYYNGEERAKGNILERFSAQQFPDLHSELNLSSLELGDSALYFCASSGREMLAGGGETQYFGPGTRLLVL.

The chain combines TRBV7-9 with TRBJ1-4, with D possibly being TRBD1 (6 bases). The length of the CDR3 is 16 residues. Germline V CDR1 and CDR2: SEHNR, FQNEAQ (reference sequence). Trimming took off 0 bases at V and 5 bases at J, with 13 bases between the two ends. The CDR3 DNA is TGTGCCAGCAGCTTAGCGATGGGGGGCGCGAATGAAAAACTGTTTTTT. Translation: CASSLAMGGANEKLFF. The full variable domain, with the rest looked up from reference TRBV7-9 and TRBJ1-4, is DTGVSQNPRHKITKRGQNVTFRCDPISEHNRLYWYRQTLGQGPEFLTYFQNEAQLEKSRLLSDRFSAERPKGSFSTLEIQRTEQGDSAMYLCASSLAMGGANEKLFFGSGTQLSVL.

The CDR3 coding sequence is TGTGCCAGCAGTTACGTCGGGGGGAGGCAGTACTTC. Translation gives CASSYVGGRQYF. J is TRBJ2-7 and V is TRBV6-5, with 7 nucleotides matching TRBD2. CDR3 length: 12 amino acids. The trim removed 2 bases at V and 9 bases at J, leaving 4 bases unmatched. CDR1 and CDR2 from the germline V gene are MNHEY and SVGAGI.

In this sample, this clonotype turned up a few times. The chain's CDR3 is CAISEQGQGAGETQYF. The CDR3 DNA is TGTGCCATCAGTGAACAAGGACAGGGGGCAGGAGAGACCCAGTACTTC. The chain uses TRBV10-3 and TRBJ2-5; 11 bases are a match to TRBD1. CDR1 and CDR2 from the germline V gene are ENHRY and SYGVKD. V was pared by 3 bases and J by 4 bases, with 7 bases of the junction left unmatched. The CDR3 covers 16 residues.

In its sample, this clonotype was seen many times. V and J are TRBV3-1 and TRBJ2-7; weak D call: TRBD2 (6 bases). Trimming took off 1 base at V and 6 bases at J, with 7 bases between the two ends. Germline V lookup: CDR1 LGHDT, CDR2 YNNKEL (reference sequence). CDR3 length equals 12 residues. Written as DNA, the CDR3 is TGTGCCAGCAGCCAAGTCGGGGGCGAGCAGTACTTC. Its protein product is CASSQVGGEQYF.

This clonotype has only one observation. The genes are TRBV7-3 and TRBJ2-1; D may be TRBD1 or TRBD2 (5 bases each). Germline values: CDR1 SGHTA, CDR2 FQGTGA. The CDR3 sequence is 12 residues long. Between the trimmed V and J ends, which lost 6 bases and 10 bases, there was a span of 13 bases. CDR3 sequence: CASRPLGEEQFF. The CDR3 DNA sequence: TGTGCCAGCAGACCCCTAGGGGAGGAGCAGTTCTTC.

The rearrangement uses TRBV12-3 or TRBV12-4 and TRBJ2-7; D not certain. CDR3 length: 14 residues. Trimming removed 1 base at V and 2 bases at J, with 9 bases between. The CDR3 protein is CASSLDFFAYEQYF. The DNA for the CDR3 is TGTGCCAGCAGTTTAGATTTCTTTGCCTACGAGCAGTACTTC.

This clonotype has at least ten counts. The V gene is TRBV11-2, the J gene TRBJ2-3, with no clear D. Germline-derived CDR1 and CDR2 are SGHAT and FQNNGV. This CDR3 spans 14 amino acids. The V end lost 6 bases, the J end lost 2 bases, and 12 bases lay between the germline ends. This chain's CDR3 is CASSSNRDTDTQYF. In DNA, the CDR3 is TGTGCCAGCAGTTCGAATAGGGACACAGATACGCAGTATTTT.

This clonotype came up a few times. The chain uses TRBV20-1 and TRBJ2-7, with 7 bases that match TRBD2. The CDR3 has 15 amino acids. Losses at the gene ends were 0 bases for V and 6 bases for J; bases not matched to a gene: 11. Germline CDR1 is DFQATT and CDR2 is SNEGSKA (reference sequence). The CDR3 region is CSARDVGGSPFEQYF. CDR3 DNA: TGCAGTGCTAGAGATGTGGGCGGGAGCCCGTTCGAGCAGTACTTC.

The chain carries TRBV9 and TRBJ1-5, with D tentatively TRBD1 (5 bases). V dropped 4 bases and J dropped 7 bases, with 9 bases sitting between them. There are 12 residues in the CDR3. Germline CDR1 is SGDLS and CDR2 is YYNGEE. CDR3 sequence reads: CASSTGGQPQHF. The CDR3 nucleotides are TGTGCCAGCAGCACTGGGGGGCAGCCCCAGCATTTT.

The J gene is TRBJ2-3, the V gene TRBV2; no clear D. The CDR3 has 14 residues. Germline CDR1 reads SNHLY; CDR2 reads FYNNEI. Deletions cut 0 bases from V and 6 bases from J, with 10 bases between. The chain's CDR3 is CASSEAFPLDTQYF. In DNA form, the CDR3 reads TGTGCCAGCAGTGAAGCGTTCCCACTCGATACGCAGTATTTT.

A few counts support this clonotype. The J gene is TRBJ2-2, the V gene TRBV6-2 or TRBV6-3, with TRBD2 matching 7 bases. The CDR3 has 15 amino acids. From germline, CDR1 is MNHEY and CDR2 SVGEGT. With 4 bases clipped from V and 7 bases from J, the junction kept 9 bases outside the gene matches. The CDR3 protein is CASSSRGSRGGELFF. In DNA, the CDR3 is TGTGCCAGCAGTTCTCGCGGGAGTCGCGGCGGGGAGCTGTTTTTT.

This clonotype came up a few times. The gene calls are TRBV5-1 and TRBJ2-1; 8 bases align to TRBD2. J was trimmed by 5 bases and V by 1 base; bases with no gene match: 8. The CDR3 runs 16 residues. The germline V gene has CDR1 SGHRS and CDR2 YFSETQ. CDR3 in DNA: TGCGCCAGCAGCTTGAACGCGGGGGGCGCGGACAATGAGCAGTTCTTC. Its protein product is CASSLNAGGADNEQFF.

The chain carries TRBV23-1 and TRBJ2-2, with 7 bases identical to TRBD1. TRBV23-1 is given ORF status, its function remaining uncertain. Trimming took 6 bases from V and 1 from J; bases not matched to a gene: 5. This CDR3 has 15 residues. Here the CDR3 DNA reads TGCGCCAGCAGGGACAGGACAGGGAACACCGGGGAGCTGTTTTTT. It specifies CASRDRTGNTGELFF.

The CDR3 is CSAGGRESYEQFF. Here the CDR3 DNA reads TGCAGTGCCGGGGGGCGGGAGAGCTATGAGCAGTTCTTC. The chain carries TRBV20-1 and TRBJ2-1; perhaps TRBD2 as D (7 bases). The V end was cut by 6 bases, the J end by 8 bases, with 17 bases between. This CDR3 has 13 amino acids. Germline V gene sequence: CDR1 DFQATT, CDR2 SNEGSKA (reference sequence).